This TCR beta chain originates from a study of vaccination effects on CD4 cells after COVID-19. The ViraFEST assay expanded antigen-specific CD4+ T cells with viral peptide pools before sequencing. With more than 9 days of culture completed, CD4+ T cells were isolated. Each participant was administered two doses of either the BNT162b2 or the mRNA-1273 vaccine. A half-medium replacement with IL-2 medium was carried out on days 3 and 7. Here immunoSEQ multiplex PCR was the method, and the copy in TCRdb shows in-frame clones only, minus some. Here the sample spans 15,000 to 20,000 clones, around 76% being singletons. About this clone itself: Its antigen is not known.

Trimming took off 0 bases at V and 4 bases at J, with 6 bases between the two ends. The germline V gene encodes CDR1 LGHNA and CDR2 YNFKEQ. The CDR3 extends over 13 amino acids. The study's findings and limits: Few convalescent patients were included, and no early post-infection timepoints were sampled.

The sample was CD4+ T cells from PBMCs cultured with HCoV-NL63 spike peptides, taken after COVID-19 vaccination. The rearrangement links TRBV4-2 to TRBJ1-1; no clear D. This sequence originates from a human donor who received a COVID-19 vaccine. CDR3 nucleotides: TGTGCCAGCAGCCAAGATGCGACCACTGAAGCTTTCTTT. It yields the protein CASSQDATTEAFF.